The 11 T cell receptor beta chains reported below all come from one sample, sequenced in a study of post-analysis software for immune sequencing data (dated by TCRdb to between 2015 and 2017). The antigens of these receptors remain unknown. The paper's findings and limits, for the study overall: Significantly higher frequencies in patients than in controls were found for roughly 5 TRBV segments, including TRBV5-6, TRBV5-1 and TRBV20-1.

The library was built by means of PCR. These reads were obtained on an Illumina HiSeq 2500. Unique molecular identifiers were incorporated into TCR beta cDNA libraries to reduce PCR and sequencing biases. Using fastp trimming at Q25 and MiXCR clonotype assembly, TCRdb reanalyzed the public sequencing data and kept in-frame beta chains. Rows are combined by CDR3 protein, so each entry shows the most common genes and DNA. This sample has roughly 430,000 distinct CDR3 sequences in its table, and approximately 42% of those were observed once. Together, the top ten hold 7.6% of the sample. The specimen was blood. The source of these receptors is a girl aged 2-15 years with multiple sclerosis.

This chain joins TRBV5-1 and TRBJ2-7, with a possible D match to TRBD2 (5 bases). Trimming pared 5 bases from V and 3 bases from J, leaving 9 bases between. Germline V lookup: CDR1 SGHRS, CDR2 YFSETQ. The CDR3 extends over 12 amino acids. The CDR3 DNA sequence: TGCGCCAGCAGGAGAGAGGGCTACGAGCAGTACTTC. Protein sequence: CASRREGYEQYF.

This clonotype was detected a few times. V gene TRBV6-5 combines with J gene TRBJ2-3; perhaps D is TRBD1 or TRBD2 (5 bases each). This CDR3 region has 14 residues. V was shortened by 6 bases and J by 0 bases, with 10 bases between the two germline ends. Per the germline V gene, CDR1 is MNHEY and CDR2 is SVGAGI. The CDR3 DNA follows: TGTGCCAGCAGCTGGGGGAAAAGCACAGATACGCAGTATTTT. It encodes CASSWGKSTDTQYF.

This clonotype was counted only a few times. This chain links TRBV18 with TRBJ2-7; D gene uncertain. V was cut by 3 bases and J by 0 bases, with 9 bases left in between. This CDR3 is 14 amino acids long. Germline CDR1 KGHSH, CDR2 LQKENI. CDR3 sequence: CASSPTYSSYEQYF. The CDR3 region has the DNA TGTGCCAGCTCACCGACGTACTCCTCCTACGAGCAGTACTTC. Full variable domain (missing parts from reference TRBV18 and TRBJ2-7): NAGVMQNPRHLVRRRGQEARLRCSPMKGHSHVYWYRQLPEEGLKFMVYLQKENIIDESGMPKERFSAEFPKEGPSILRIQQVVRGDSAAYFCASSPTYSSYEQYFGPGTRLTVT.

The chain combines TRBV7-8 with TRBJ2-5; 12 bases match TRBD2. Germline CDR1 and CDR2: SGHVS and FQNEAQ. The CDR3 is made up of 20 amino acids. Unmatched junction bases numbered 23, after V lost 1 base and J lost 11 bases. The CDR3 here is CASSLGRATSGSTPSTAQYF. CDR3 DNA sequence: TGTGCCAGCAGCTTAGGAAGAGCGACTAGCGGGAGCACACCGAGCACAGCGCAGTACTTC.

With regard to this clonotype: Germline and junction disagree at one end, which may indicate a read error. The chain is built from TRBV6-5 and TRBJ2-5; 7 bases match TRBD2. Germline V gene lookup returns CDR1 MNHEY and CDR2 SVGAGI. The CDR3 has 14 residues. This CDR3 reads CARSATSVLETQYF. The CDR3 DNA reads as TGTGCCCGCAGCGCAACTAGCGTTTTGGAGACCCAGTACTTC.

This clonotype was detected a few times. The V and J genes are TRBV12-5 and TRBJ1-2, with a tentative D call TRBD1 (5 bases). The CDR3 runs to 12 residues. CDR1 and CDR2 (germline): LGHNT, FRNRAP. CDR3 region: CVLRFGGYGYTF. The CDR3, as DNA: TGTGTACTACGTTTCGGGGGATATGGCTACACCTTC.

The chain uses TRBV7-2 and TRBJ2-7, with 7 bases fitting TRBD2. The germline gives CDR1 SGHTA, CDR2 FQGNSA. The J segment lost 5 bases and the V segment lost 2 bases, leaving 3 bases of the junction unmatched. This CDR3 is 13 amino acids long. The CDR3 DNA reads TGTGCCAGCAGCTTACCTAGCGGCCACGAGCAGTACTTC. This translates into CASSLPSGHEQYF.

This clonotype appeared once. The chain couples TRBV5-1 to TRBJ2-1, with TRBD2 matching over 9 bases. The CDR3 is 13 residues long. J lost 10 bases, V lost 4 bases, and 6 bases had no gene match. Per germline, CDR1 SGHRS and CDR2 YFSETQ. CDR3 residues: CASSPGTSREQFF. Written as DNA, the CDR3 is TGCGCCAGCAGCCCGGGGACTAGCAGGGAGCAGTTCTTC.

The chain employs TRBV11-2 and TRBJ2-1, with 7 bases fitting TRBD1. Germline V lookup: CDR1 SGHAT, CDR2 FQNNGV. V shed 1 base and J 7 bases; nucleotides not matched to a gene: 4. This CDR3 region has 14 residues. CDR3 nucleotide sequence: TGTGCCAGCAGCTTAGGGACAGGTCCGAATGAGCAGTTCTTC. The encoded protein is CASSLGTGPNEQFF.

The chain is built from TRBV6-5 and TRBJ2-1; TRBD1 matches 12 bases. V trimming: 5 bases; J trimming: 7 bases; junction bases outside the gene matches: 6. CDR1 MNHEY and CDR2 SVGAGI come from the germline V gene. The CDR3 is 15 residues long. The CDR3, as DNA: TGTGCCAGCAGTCGGGACAGGGGGCGCGAAAATGAGCAGTTCTTC. Its translation is CASSRDRGRENEQFF.

As to this clonotype: Since a much larger clone is just one base distant, this may be a read error. This chain links TRBV29-1 with TRBJ2-1; D is possibly TRBD1 (7 bases). The germline V gene has CDR1 SQVTM and CDR2 ANQGSEA. The CDR3 spans 15 residues. Trimming stripped 6 bases from V and 7 bases from J, with 22 bases between. CDR3 residues: CSVDFGQEGFNEQFF. DNA of the CDR3: TGCAGCGTAGACTTTGGACAGGAGGGGTTTAATGAGCAGTTCTTC.